This T cell receptor beta chain was obtained from a study of beta chain features in type 1 diabetes. For the study at large: Patients and healthy donors were similar in age, gender and cell yields.

Expressed TCRB transcripts were sequenced because the entire RNA isolate underwent reverse transcription. This table comes from immunoSEQ multiplex PCR, and its TCRdb copy is limited to in-frame clones, with some not included. The sample holds some 250,000 clones, 27% seen once. In this sample, this clone turned up a few times. Germline V gives CDR1 SSHAT, CDR2 FNYEAQ (reference sequence). CDR3 length: 17 amino acids. After removal of 6 bases from V and 3 bases from J, the junction contained 13 bases not matched to a gene. The rearrangement joins TRBV7-7 to TRBJ2-7, with 11 bases aligning to TRBD1. The source of this sequence is a man aged 25-45 years in good health. Sequencing used central memory CD4+ T cells from blood. CDR3 DNA sequence: TGTGCCAGCAGTTCGCGCCCCGGGACAGGGGGATTCTACGAGCAGTACTTC. Translated: CASSSRPGTGGFYEQYF.